This T cell receptor beta chain was sequenced during a study of monozygotic twins with inflammatory bowel disease. Every TCR library drew on 3,500 to 4,000 ng of total RNA. TCRdb reprocessed the 5' RACE reads, with one entry per CDR3 protein and no DNA. Its clone listing holds 150,000 to 200,000 distinct CDR3 sequences. Of note for this clonotype: Its antigen remains unknown.

Study-wide results and limits: Researchers were unable to tell different T cell subtypes apart.

For every donor, one blood sample of 2 to 2.5 ml was drawn. This CDR3 spans 15 amino acids. CDR1 and CDR2 from the germline V gene are MDHEN and SYDVKM. This rearrangement joins TRBV28 to TRBJ2-3; with no DNA, the TCRdb D assignment of TRBD2 cannot be verified. The sequenced sample was blood. This TCR was recovered from a human donor with ulcerative colitis or Crohn's disease, or a healthy co-twin of an affected twin (not recorded which). The CDR3 loop reads CASTELGGSTDTQYF.